The 15 T cell receptor beta chains presented below share a single source sample, sequenced in a study of shared clonotypes between healthy human individuals (TCRdb year 2020). Preparation of the library involved the immunoSEQ multiplex PCR assay. Entries here come from immuneACCESS through TCRdb and include only in-frame sequences with V and J called. Some clones fail to appear in such tables; in the studies checked, an unresolved V gene covers under half of the shortfall, and the cause of the remainder is unknown. In this sample the table shows about 2.4 million clones, roughly 93% of which occur a single time. The leading ten clones occupy about 0.38% of the sample. The sample consisted of naive CD4+ T cells from PBMCs. The sample's cell subset or site, from its label and the paper: CD45RA+ positively selected. These receptors all come from a man younger than 35 in good health. Some clones in this sample may be carry-over from other donors' samples.

This chain joins TRBV19 and TRBJ1-5; D possibly corresponds to TRBD1 (6 bases). Per germline, CDR1 LNHDA and CDR2 SQIVND (reference sequence). The germline V and J ends were trimmed by 2 bases and 6 bases, with 14 bases remaining between them. CDR3 length: 15 residues. CDR3 protein: CASSIMGGATQPQHF. CDR3 bases: TGTGCCAGTAGTATAATGGGGGGCGCGACTCAGCCCCAGCATTTT.

V and J are TRBV19 and TRBJ2-7, with no clear D. The germline CDR1 and CDR2 sequences are LNHDA and SQIVND (reference sequence). Between the trimmed V and J ends, which lost 5 bases and 0 bases, there was a span of 11 bases. The CDR3 sequence is 14 residues long. As DNA, the CDR3 is TGTGCCAGTAGTCGTGACGGTGGCTCCTACGAGCAGTACTTC. Translating gives CASSRDGGSYEQYF.

This clone showed up just once. The chain recombines TRBV7-2 with TRBJ2-5; 9 nucleotides line up with TRBD1. Trimming took 4 bases from V and 4 from J; bases not matched to a gene: 4. Germline lookup yields CDR1 SGHTA and CDR2 FQGNSA. The CDR3 is 14 residues long. The CDR3 loop reads CASSSIQGAETQYF. The CDR3 DNA reads as TGTGCCAGCAGCTCAATACAGGGGGCAGAGACCCAGTACTTC.

The rearrangement links TRBV5-1 to TRBJ2-5, with D unresolved. The V gene's germline CDR1 is SGHRS and CDR2 YFSETQ. With 3 bases removed from V and 3 bases from J, the gap between germline ends came to 9 bases. The CDR3 consists of 13 residues. Written as DNA, the CDR3 is TGCGCCAGCAGCTACCGGGCGGAAGAGACCCAGTACTTC. Its translation: CASSYRAEETQYF. The full variable domain, rest sourced from reference TRBV5-1 and TRBJ2-5, is KAGVTQTPRYLIKTRGQQVTLSCSPISGHRSVSWYQQTPGQGLQFLFEYFSETQRNKGNFPGRFSGRQFSNSRSEMNVSTLELGDSALYLCASSYRAEETQYFGPGTRLLVL.

The rearrangement uses TRBV6-6 and TRBJ2-1; TRBD2 aligns across 7 bases. Germline CDR1 MNHNY, CDR2 SVGAGI (reference sequence). V lost 2 bases and J lost 2; bases outside the gene matches: 3. The CDR3 contains 15 residues. The CDR3 sequence: CASSYRGSTYNEQFF. Written as DNA, the CDR3 is TGTGCCAGCAGTTACCGCGGGAGCACCTACAATGAGCAGTTCTTC.

This chain uses TRBV25-1 with TRBJ2-7; 9 bases agree with TRBD1. Trimming cost V 6 bases and J 4 bases; bases outside gene matches: 7. The CDR3 loop spans 14 amino acids. Germline V gene data show CDR1 as MGHDK and CDR2 as SYGVNS. The CDR3 DNA is TGTGCCAGCAGATCCGGGACAGGGCTGTACGAGCAGTACTTC. Translation: CASRSGTGLYEQYF.

The chain combines TRBV10-2 with TRBJ2-2, with TRBD2 identical over 10 bases. Germline V gives CDR1 WSHSY, CDR2 SAAADI. The length of the CDR3 is 15 residues. The junction had 4 bases not matched to a gene; V was cut back by 6 bases and J by 3 bases. DNA of the CDR3: TGCGCCAGCAGGGATCTAGCGGGAGACACCGGGGAGCTGTTTTTT. Protein: CASRDLAGDTGELFF.

This clone was picked up one time. Other DNA sequences in this sample translate to the same CDR3. The chain combines TRBV5-1 with TRBJ1-1; no definite D call. CDR3 length: 14 residues. In germline, CDR1 is SGHRS, CDR2 YFSETQ. Trimming pared 1 base from V and 1 base from J, leaving 8 bases between. The CDR3 DNA reads TGCGCCAGCAGCTTGCAGACCGCGAACACTGAAGCTTTCTTT. It yields the protein CASSLQTANTEAFF.

Comment on this clone: Other DNA sequences within the sample encode an identical CDR3. CDR3 nucleotide sequence: TGTGCCAGCAGCGTAGCGGCGGTTTACAATGAGCAGTTCTTC. This gives the protein CASSVAAVYNEQFF. The rearrangement joins TRBV9 to TRBJ2-1; D uncertain. V lost 0 bases and J 4 bases, leaving 8 bases between the germline ends. The CDR3 is 14 amino acids. Germline lookup yields CDR1 SGDLS and CDR2 YYNGEE.

The chain is built from TRBV27 and TRBJ2-5, with no clear D. Germline V gene sequence: CDR1 MNHEY, CDR2 SMNVEV (reference sequence). V was trimmed by 3 bases and J by 5 bases, leaving 13 bases between them. This CDR3 comprises 14 residues. This CDR3 is CASSFLGQSETQYF. CDR3 coding DNA: TGTGCCAGCAGTTTTCTCGGCCAGTCGGAGACCCAGTACTTC.

This chain connects TRBV7-9 to TRBJ1-1, with D hard to call. V shed 1 base and J shed 0 bases, with 12 bases lying between them. This CDR3 contains 16 residues. From germline, CDR1 is SEHNR and CDR2 FQNEAQ (reference sequence). CDR3 coding DNA: TGTGCCAGCAGCTTAGACCGGGGTAATGTGAACACTGAAGCTTTCTTT. Translated, it gives CASSLDRGNVNTEAFF.

The rearrangement links TRBV5-6 to TRBJ2-1; 7 bases agree with TRBD1. This CDR3 contains 14 residues. The ends lost 2 bases at V and 6 bases at J; junction bases unmatched: 5. The germline CDR1 and CDR2 sequences are SGHDT and YYEEEE. The CDR3 sequence: CASSFADRANEQFF. The CDR3 DNA sequence: TGTGCCAGCAGCTTCGCCGACAGGGCCAATGAGCAGTTCTTC. Full variable domain (missing parts from reference TRBV5-6 and TRBJ2-1): DAGVTQSPTHLIKTRGQQVTLRCSPKSGHDTVSWYQQALGQGPQFIFQYYEEEERQRGNFPDRFSGHQFPNYSSELNVNALLLGDSALYLCASSFADRANEQFFGPGTRLTVL.

Of note for this clone: At the DNA level, this CDR3 is encoded by other sequences in the same sample as well. For the CDR3, the DNA is TGTGCCAGCAGGACTAGCGGCTCCTACGAGCAGTACTTC. This sequence encodes CASRTSGSYEQYF. The J gene is TRBJ2-7, the V gene TRBV7-9; 9 bases are shared with TRBD2. CDR1 is SEHNR and CDR2 is FQNEAQ in the germline V gene (reference sequence). The CDR3 runs 13 residues. The V and J ends lost 6 bases and 0 bases, in that order; junction bases with no gene match: 0.

V usage is TRBV29-1 and J usage is TRBJ2-1, with unresolved D. With 7 bases removed from V and 0 bases from J, the gap between germline ends came to 16 bases. The CDR3 runs 15 residues. Germline V CDR1 and CDR2: SQVTM, ANQGSEA. This CDR3 is CSAVRATNSYNEQFF. The CDR3 nucleotides read TGCAGCGCCGTACGTGCGACAAACTCCTACAATGAGCAGTTCTTC.

V gene TRBV5-6 combines with J gene TRBJ2-2; D gene ambiguous. Germline V CDR1 and CDR2: SGHDT, YYEEEE. The CDR3 is 15 amino acids. The V and J ends lost 2 bases and 1 base respectively, with 9 bases between them. The CDR3 is CASSLGPENTGELFF. CDR3 coding DNA: TGTGCCAGCAGCTTAGGGCCAGAGAACACCGGGGAGCTGTTTTTT.